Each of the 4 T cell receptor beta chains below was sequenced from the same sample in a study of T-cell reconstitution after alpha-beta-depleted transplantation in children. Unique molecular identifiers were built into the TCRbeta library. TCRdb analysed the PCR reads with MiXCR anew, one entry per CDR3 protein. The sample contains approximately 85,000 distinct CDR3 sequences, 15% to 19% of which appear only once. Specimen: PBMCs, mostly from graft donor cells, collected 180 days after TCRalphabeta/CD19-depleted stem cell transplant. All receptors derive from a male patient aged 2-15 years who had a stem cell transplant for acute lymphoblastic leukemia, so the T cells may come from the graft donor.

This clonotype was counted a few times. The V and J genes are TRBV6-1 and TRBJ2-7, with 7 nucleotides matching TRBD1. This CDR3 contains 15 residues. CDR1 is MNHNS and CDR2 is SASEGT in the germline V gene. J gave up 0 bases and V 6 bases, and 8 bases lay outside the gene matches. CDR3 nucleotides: TGTGCCAGCAGCCGGAACCGGGACAGCTCCTACGAGCAGTACTTC. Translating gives CASSRNRDSSYEQYF.

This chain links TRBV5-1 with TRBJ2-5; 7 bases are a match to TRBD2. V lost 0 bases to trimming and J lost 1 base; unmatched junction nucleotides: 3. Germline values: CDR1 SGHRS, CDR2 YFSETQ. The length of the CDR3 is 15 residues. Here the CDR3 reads CASSLDGGSQETQYF. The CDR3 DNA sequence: TGCGCCAGCAGCTTGGACGGGGGGAGCCAAGAGACCCAGTACTTC.

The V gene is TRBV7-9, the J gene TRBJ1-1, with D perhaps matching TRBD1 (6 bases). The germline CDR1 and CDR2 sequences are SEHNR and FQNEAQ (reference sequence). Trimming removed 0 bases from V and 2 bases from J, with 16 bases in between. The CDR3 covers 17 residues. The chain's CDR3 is CASSLAGVGQSNTEAFF. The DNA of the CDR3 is TGTGCCAGCAGCTTAGCCGGCGTCGGACAGTCAAACACTGAAGCTTTCTTT.

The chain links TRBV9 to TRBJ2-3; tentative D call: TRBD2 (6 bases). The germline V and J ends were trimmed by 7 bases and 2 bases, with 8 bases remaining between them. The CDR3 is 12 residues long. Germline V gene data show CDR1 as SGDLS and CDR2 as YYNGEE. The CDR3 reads CASGGTTDTQYF. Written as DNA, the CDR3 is TGTGCCAGCGGAGGGACCACAGATACGCAGTATTTT.